This T cell receptor (beta chain) was captured in a study of T-cell reconstitution after alpha-beta-depleted transplantation in children. General observations from the study: About two months after transplant, alpha-beta T cells reportedly came from several hundred expanded graft clones. The study traced high day-60 TCRbeta diversity in some patients to surviving recipient T cells and thymic progenitors. T cells produced anew were the main source of T-cell counts and diversity one year after transplant.

In this sample, this clonotype turned up a few times. Its target is unknown. Preparing the TCRbeta library involved the use of unique molecular identifiers. TCRdb ran MiXCR on the PCR reads and lists one entry per CDR3 protein. The table records around 100,000 distinct CDR3 sequences, 10% of them present only once. The V end lost 5 bases, the J end lost 1 base, and 15 bases lay between the germline ends. The CDR3 has 16 amino acids. Germline CDR1 and CDR2: SNHLY and FYNNEI. This TCR was recovered from a boy aged 2 to 10 with acute lymphoblastic leukemia, due to receive a stem cell transplant. The chain combines TRBV2 with TRBJ1-3; weak D call: TRBD1 (5 bases). The sequences come from PBMCs, collected before TCRalphabeta/CD19-depleted stem cell transplant. This chain's CDR3 is CASSRNGGISGNTIYF. As DNA, the CDR3 is TGTGCCAGCAGTAGAAATGGGGGGATTTCTGGAAACACCATATATTTT. Combining the CDR3 with reference TRBV2 and TRBJ1-3 gives the whole variable domain EPEVTQTPSHQVTQMGQEVILRCVPISNHLYFYWYRQILGQKVEFLVSFYNNEISEKSEIFDDQFSVERPDGSNFTLKIRSTKLEDSAMYFCASSRNGGISGNTIYFGEGSWLTVV.